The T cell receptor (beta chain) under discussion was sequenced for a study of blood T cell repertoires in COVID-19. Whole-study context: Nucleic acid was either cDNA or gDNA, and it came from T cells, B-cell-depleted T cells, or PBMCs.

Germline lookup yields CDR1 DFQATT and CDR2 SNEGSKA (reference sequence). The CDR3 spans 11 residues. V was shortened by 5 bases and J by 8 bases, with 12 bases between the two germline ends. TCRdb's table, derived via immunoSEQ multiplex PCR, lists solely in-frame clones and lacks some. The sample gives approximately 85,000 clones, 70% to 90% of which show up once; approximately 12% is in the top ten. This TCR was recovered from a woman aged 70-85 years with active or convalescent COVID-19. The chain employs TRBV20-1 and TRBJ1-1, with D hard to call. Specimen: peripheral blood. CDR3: CSASTYPEAFF. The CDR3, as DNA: TGCAGTGCTTCGACATACCCCGAAGCTTTCTTT.